This entry is about one T cell receptor (beta chain). Its cognate antigen has yet to be identified. Within one base of it there is no much larger clone, and no base qualities were kept. The immunoSEQ Assay was used to sequence TCRbeta CDR3 regions. After extraction, genomic DNA underwent amplification by bias-controlled multiplex PCR, followed by high-throughput sequencing. For the original study's pipeline: Collapsing and filtering of sequences were performed to quantify the absolute abundance of each unique TCRbeta CDR3 region. T cell fraction was estimated by normalization of TCRbeta template counts to usable DNA, with usable DNA being measured through amplification of reference genes present in all nucleated cells. Repertoire TCRs were annotated as SARS-CoV-2-specific when V gene, CDR3 amino acid sequence and J gene were exactly matched to a known reactive TCR set. MIRA supplied the reference SARS-CoV-2 TCR set, which was filtered for enrichment in COVID-19-positive ImmuneCODE repertoires so that public or cross-reactive TCRs were removed. Drawing on the MIRA antigens, annotated TCRs were analysed further at the level of specific ORF or position within ORF. Breadth was defined as annotated unique rearrangements over total unique productive rearrangements; depth was the summed frequency of those rearrangements. Two-sided Wilcoxon rank-sum tests were applied when comparing TCR breadth between groups. Imported from immuneACCESS, the table was reduced by TCRdb to in-frame sequences with V and J called. These copies leave out some clones; in studies compared against another copy, an unresolved V gene accounts for under half, and the cause of the remainder is not known. V, J and clone size were drawn from that table, and D and trimming were deduced from the DNA. The sample profile shows nearly 400,000 clones; 89% of them were found once. The ten largest make up 1.5% to 2% of the sample.

The sample originates from a study of Ad26.COV2.S vaccination and SARS-CoV-2 variants (dated by TCRdb to about 2021). The study in broad terms: Donors in the vaccine arm were drawn from COV1001, a phase I-IIa trial of Ad26.COV2.S in healthy adults that was multicentre, randomized, double-blind and placebo-controlled. Participants in the trial were split at random into five groups of five each, receiving low-dose or high-dose Ad26.COV2.S once or twice, or else placebo on both occasions. TCRbeta repertoire sequencing was used to assess the specificity and breadth of SARS-CoV-2-reactive T cell receptors after Ad26.COV2.S vaccination. The TCR-sequenced set comprised approximately 30 samples: around 20 Ad26.COV2.S vaccine recipients, 5 placebo recipients and 8 SARS-CoV-2 convalescent individuals. Ad26.COV2.S was administered intramuscularly at a dose of 5x10^10 or 1x10^11 viral particles, either as one shot or as two shots given 56 days apart. Blinding of investigators to trial group allocation was maintained during experiments and outcome assessment.

V and J are truncated by 0 bases and 4 bases respectively, leaving an intervening sequence of 10 bases. From its cysteine to its phenylalanine, the CDR3 spans 16 amino acids. Solely the CDR3 DNA is kept, with 48 bases framed from the first base. Based on the germline V gene, the CDR1 and CDR2 sequences are SGHVS and FQNEAQ. Results the study describes overall, beyond this receptor: The authors noted that the TCR breadth and depth analyses may have underestimated total T cell responses. The study lacked the statistical power to compare responses across vaccine doses or regimens. Compared with placebo recipients, Ad26.COV2.S recipients showed higher spike-specific TCR breadth (P = 0.0014). Comparable non-spike TCR breadth was observed between vaccine and placebo recipients, consistent with only spike being contained in the vaccine. Substantial breadth of spike-specific CD8+ and CD4+ T cell responses was reported after vaccination.

This specimen's treatment or condition label, per the study, means: over 15 received Ad26.COV2.S at low or high dose, single or two shots; 5 received placebo; per-sample allocation not given. Repertoires of vaccine and placebo recipients were sequenced from samples collected on day 63 after the first injection. Cohort 1b enrolled about 25 adults aged 18-55 years at a single site in Boston, USA, between 29 July and 7 August 2020. Ad26.COV2.S consisted of a replication-incompetent adenovirus type 26 vector by which a prefusion-stabilized SARS-CoV-2 spike protein from the original Wuhan strain was expressed.

The rearranged chain carries TRBV7-8 and TRBJ1-6, with an unclear D gene assignment. The sequenced sample was peripheral blood, obtained in a trial of Ad26.COV2.S vaccine versus placebo. This sequence was found in a person aged 18 to 65 who received the Ad26.COV2.S COVID-19 vaccine or a placebo. This receptor has the CDR3 CASSLASFGYNSPLHF. The DNA sequence is given as TGTGCCAGCAGCTTAGCAAGTTTTGGTTATAATTCACCCCTCCACTTT. The entire variable domain, with the stretches around the CDR3 drawn from the reference TRBV7-8 and TRBJ1-6 proteins, is GAGVSQSPRYKVAKRGQDVALRCDPISGHVSLFWYQQALGQGPEFLTYFQNEAQLDKSGLPSDRFFAERPEGSVSTLKIQRTQQEDSAVYLCASSLASFGYNSPLHFGNGTRLTVT.